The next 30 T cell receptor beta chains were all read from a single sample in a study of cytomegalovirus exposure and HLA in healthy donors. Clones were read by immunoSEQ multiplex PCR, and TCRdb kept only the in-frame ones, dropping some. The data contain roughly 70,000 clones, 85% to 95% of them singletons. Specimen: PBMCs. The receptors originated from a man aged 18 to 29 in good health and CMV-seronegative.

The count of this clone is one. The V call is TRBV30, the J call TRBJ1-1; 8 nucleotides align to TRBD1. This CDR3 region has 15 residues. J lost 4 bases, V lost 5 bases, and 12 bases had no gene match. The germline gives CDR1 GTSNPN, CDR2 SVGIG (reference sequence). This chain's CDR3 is CAWGTGTGPGTEAFF. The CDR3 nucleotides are TGTGCCTGGGGAACCGGGACAGGTCCCGGCACTGAAGCTTTCTTT.

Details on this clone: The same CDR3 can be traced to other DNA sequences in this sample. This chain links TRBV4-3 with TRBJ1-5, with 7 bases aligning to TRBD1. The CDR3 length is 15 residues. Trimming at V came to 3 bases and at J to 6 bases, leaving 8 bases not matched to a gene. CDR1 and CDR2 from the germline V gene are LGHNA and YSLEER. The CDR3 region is CASSQWTGEGQPQHF. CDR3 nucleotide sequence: TGCGCCAGCAGCCAGTGGACAGGAGAGGGTCAGCCCCAGCATTTT.

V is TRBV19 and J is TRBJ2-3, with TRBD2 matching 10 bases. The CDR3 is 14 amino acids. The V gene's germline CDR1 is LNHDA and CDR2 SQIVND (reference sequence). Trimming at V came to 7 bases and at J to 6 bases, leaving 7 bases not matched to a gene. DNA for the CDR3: TGTGCCAGTACCGTACTAGCGGGGACCGATACGCAGTATTTT. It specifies CASTVLAGTDTQYF.

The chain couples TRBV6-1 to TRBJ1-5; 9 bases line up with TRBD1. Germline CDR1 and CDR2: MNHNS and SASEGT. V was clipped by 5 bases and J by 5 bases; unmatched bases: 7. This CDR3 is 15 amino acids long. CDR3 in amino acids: CASSPGGTGHQPQHF. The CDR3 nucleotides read TGTGCCAGCAGTCCCGGTGGGACAGGGCATCAGCCCCAGCATTTT.

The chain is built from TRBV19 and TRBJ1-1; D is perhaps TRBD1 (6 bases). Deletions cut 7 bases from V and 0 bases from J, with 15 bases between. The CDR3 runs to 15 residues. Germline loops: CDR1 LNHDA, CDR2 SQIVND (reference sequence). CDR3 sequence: CASTLAGAMNTEAFF. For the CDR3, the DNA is TGTGCCAGTACCCTAGCGGGGGCTATGAACACTGAAGCTTTCTTT.

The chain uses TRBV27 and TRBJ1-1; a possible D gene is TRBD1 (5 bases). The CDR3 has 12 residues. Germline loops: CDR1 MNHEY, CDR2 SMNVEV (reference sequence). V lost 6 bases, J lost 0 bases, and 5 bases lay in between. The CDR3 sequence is CASRGLNTEAFF. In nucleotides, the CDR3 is TGTGCCAGCAGGGGGCTGAACACTGAAGCTTTCTTT.

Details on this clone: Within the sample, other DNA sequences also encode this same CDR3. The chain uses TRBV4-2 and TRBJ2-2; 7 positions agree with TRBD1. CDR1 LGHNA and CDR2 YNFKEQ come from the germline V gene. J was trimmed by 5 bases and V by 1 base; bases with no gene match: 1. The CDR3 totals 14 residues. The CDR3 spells CASSQVTGTGELFF. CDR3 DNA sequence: TGTGCCAGCAGCCAAGTGACAGGGACCGGGGAGCTGTTTTTT.

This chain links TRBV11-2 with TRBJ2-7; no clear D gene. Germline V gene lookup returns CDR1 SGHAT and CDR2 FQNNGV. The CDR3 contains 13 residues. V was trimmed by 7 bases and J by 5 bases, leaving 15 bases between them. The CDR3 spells CASMNLRVHEQYF. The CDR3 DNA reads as TGTGCCAGCATGAACTTGAGAGTCCACGAGCAGTACTTC.

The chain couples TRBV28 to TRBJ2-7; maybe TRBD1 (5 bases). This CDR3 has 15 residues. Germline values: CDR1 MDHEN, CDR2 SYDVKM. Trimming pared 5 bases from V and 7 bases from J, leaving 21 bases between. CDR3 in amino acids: CASSTLGLAEGEQYF. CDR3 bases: TGTGCCAGCAGTACCCTGGGGCTGGCCGAAGGGGAGCAGTACTTC.

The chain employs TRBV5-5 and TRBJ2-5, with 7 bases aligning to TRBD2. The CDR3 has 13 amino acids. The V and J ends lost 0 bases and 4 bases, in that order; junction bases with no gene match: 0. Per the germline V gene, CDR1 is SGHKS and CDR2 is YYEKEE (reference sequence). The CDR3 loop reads CASSLAGGETQYF. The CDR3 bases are TGTGCCAGCAGCTTGGCGGGAGGAGAGACCCAGTACTTC.

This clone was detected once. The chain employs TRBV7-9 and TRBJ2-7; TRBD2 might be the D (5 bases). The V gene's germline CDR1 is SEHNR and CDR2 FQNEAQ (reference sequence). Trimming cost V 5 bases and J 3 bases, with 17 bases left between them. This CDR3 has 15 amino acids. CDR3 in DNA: TGTGCCAGCAGCCAGGCGGCGGGTAGCATCTACGAGCAGTACTTC. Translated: CASSQAAGSIYEQYF. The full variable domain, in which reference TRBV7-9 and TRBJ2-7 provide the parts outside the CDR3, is DTGVSQNPRHKITKRGQNVTFRCDPISEHNRLYWYRQTLGQGPEFLTYFQNEAQLEKSRLLSDRFSAERPKGSFSTLEIQRTEQGDSAMYLCASSQAAGSIYEQYFGPGTRLTVT.

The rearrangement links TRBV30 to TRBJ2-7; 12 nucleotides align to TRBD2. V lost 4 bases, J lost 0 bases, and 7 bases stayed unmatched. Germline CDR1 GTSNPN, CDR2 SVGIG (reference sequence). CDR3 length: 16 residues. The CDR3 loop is CAWTETSGGSSYEQYF. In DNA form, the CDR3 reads TGTGCCTGGACCGAGACTAGCGGGGGCAGCTCCTACGAGCAGTACTTC.

In nucleotides, the CDR3 is TGTGCCAGCAGTTTACACCCCAGGCAGCAAACTGAAGCTTTCTTT. This sequence encodes CASSLHPRQQTEAFF. The chain links TRBV28 to TRBJ1-1; D gene uncertain. The V end lost 2 bases, the J end lost 5 bases, and 15 bases lay between the germline ends. The CDR3 length is 15 residues. Germline-derived CDR1 and CDR2 are MDHEN and SYDVKM.

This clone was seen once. In nucleotides, the CDR3 is TGTGCCTGGAGTGTTAGGGGGAACACTGAAGCTTTCTTT. It codes for CAWSVRGNTEAFF. V usage is TRBV30 and J usage is TRBJ1-1; maybe TRBD1 (5 bases). Deletions cut 0 bases from V and 1 base from J, with 6 bases between. CDR3 length: 13 amino acids. The germline V gene encodes CDR1 GTSNPN and CDR2 SVGIG (reference sequence).

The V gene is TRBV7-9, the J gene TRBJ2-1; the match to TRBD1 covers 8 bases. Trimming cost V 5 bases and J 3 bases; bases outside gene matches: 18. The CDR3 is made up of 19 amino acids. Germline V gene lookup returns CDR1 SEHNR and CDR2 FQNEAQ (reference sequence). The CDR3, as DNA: TGTGCCAGCAGCCGAAGTGCCCCAGGGGGCCTCCCCCGCTACAATGAGCAGTTCTTC. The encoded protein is CASSRSAPGGLPRYNEQFF.

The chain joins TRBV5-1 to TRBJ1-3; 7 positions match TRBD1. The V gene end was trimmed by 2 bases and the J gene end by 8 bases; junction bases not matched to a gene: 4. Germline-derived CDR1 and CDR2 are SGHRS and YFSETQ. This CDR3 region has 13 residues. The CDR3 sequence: CASSFQGEHTIYF. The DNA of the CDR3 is TGCGCCAGCAGCTTTCAGGGGGAACACACCATATATTTT.

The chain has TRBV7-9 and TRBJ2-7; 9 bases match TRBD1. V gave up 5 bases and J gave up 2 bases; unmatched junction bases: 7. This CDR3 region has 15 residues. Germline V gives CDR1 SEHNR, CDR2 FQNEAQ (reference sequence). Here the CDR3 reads CASSRVGQGPYEQYF. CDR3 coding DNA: TGTGCCAGCAGCCGAGTGGGACAGGGACCCTACGAGCAGTACTTC.

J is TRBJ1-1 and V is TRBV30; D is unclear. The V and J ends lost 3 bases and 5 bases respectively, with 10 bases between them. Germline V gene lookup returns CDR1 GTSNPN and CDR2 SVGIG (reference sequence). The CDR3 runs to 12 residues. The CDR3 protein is CAWRGTGTEAFF. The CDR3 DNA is TGTGCCTGGAGGGGCACTGGGACTGAAGCTTTCTTT.

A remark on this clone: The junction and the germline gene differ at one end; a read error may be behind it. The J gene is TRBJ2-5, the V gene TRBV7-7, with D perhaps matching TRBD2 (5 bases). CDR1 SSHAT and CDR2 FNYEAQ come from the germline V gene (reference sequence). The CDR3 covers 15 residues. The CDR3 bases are TGTGCTAGCAGCTCCCTAGGCCAGTCGGGGGAGACCCAGTACTTC. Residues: CASSSLGQSGETQYF.

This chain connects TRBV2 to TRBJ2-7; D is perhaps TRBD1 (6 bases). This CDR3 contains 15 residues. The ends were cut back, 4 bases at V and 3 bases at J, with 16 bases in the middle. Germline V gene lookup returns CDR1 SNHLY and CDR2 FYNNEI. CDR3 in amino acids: CASSVPGHQNYEQYF. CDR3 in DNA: TGTGCCAGCAGTGTTCCGGGACACCAGAACTACGAGCAGTACTTC. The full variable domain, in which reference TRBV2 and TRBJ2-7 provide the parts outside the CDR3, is EPEVTQTPSHQVTQMGQEVILRCVPISNHLYFYWYRQILGQKVEFLVSFYNNEISEKSEIFDDQFSVERPDGSNFTLKIRSTKLEDSAMYFCASSVPGHQNYEQYFGPGTRLTVT.

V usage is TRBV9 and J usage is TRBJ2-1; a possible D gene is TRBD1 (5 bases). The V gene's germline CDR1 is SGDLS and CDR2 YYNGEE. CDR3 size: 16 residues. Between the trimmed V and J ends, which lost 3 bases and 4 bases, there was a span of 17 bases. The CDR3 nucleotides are TGTGCCAGCAGCGAGCAAGCGACAGTTCATTACAATGAGCAGTTCTTC. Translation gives CASSEQATVHYNEQFF.

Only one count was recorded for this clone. CDR3 sequence (DNA): TGTGCCAGCAGCTCGCAGCGGGGGCCTTTCAATGAGCAGTTCTTC. This gives the protein CASSSQRGPFNEQFF. V and J are TRBV7-2 and TRBJ2-1, with 8 bases identical to TRBD2. The CDR3 consists of 15 residues. Germline-derived CDR1 and CDR2 are SGHTA and FQGNSA. J lost 6 bases, V lost 4 bases, and 8 bases had no gene match.

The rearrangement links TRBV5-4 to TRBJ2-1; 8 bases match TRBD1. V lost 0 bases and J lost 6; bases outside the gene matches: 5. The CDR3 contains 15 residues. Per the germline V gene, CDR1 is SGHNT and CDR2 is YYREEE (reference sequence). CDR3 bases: TGTGCCAGCAGCTTGGATTCCAGGGGGCTCAATGAGCAGTTCTTC. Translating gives CASSLDSRGLNEQFF.

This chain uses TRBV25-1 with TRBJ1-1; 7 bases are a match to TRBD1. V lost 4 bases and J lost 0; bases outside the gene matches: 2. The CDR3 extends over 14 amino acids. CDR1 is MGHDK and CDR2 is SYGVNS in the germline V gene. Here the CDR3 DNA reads TGTGCCAGCAGTGGCGGGACAGTGAACACTGAAGCTTTCTTT. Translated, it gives CASSGGTVNTEAFF.

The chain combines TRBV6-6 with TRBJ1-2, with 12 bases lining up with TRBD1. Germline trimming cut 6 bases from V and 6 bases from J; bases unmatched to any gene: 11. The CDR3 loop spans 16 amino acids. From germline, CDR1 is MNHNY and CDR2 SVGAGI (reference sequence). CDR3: CASSSPLGQGADGYTF. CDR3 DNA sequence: TGTGCCAGCAGCTCACCCCTGGGACAGGGGGCTGATGGCTACACCTTC.

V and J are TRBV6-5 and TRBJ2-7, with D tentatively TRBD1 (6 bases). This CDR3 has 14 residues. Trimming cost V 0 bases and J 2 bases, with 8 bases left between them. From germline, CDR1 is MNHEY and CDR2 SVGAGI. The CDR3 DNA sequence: TGTGCCAGCAGTTACTCGTACAGGGCCTACGAGCAGTACTTC. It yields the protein CASSYSYRAYEQYF.

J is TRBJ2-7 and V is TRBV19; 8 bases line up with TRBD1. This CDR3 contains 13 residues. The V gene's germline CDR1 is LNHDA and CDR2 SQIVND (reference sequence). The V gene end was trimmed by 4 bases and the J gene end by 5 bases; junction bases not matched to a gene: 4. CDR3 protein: CASSSSGGNEQYF. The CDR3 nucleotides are TGTGCCAGTAGTAGTTCAGGGGGCAACGAGCAGTACTTC.

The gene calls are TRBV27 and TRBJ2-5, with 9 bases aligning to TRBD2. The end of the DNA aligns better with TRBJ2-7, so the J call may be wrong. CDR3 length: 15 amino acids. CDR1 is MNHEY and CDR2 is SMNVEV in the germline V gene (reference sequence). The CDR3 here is CASSLSLAGIYEQYF. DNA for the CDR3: TGTGCCAGCAGTTTATCCCTAGCGGGAATCTACGAGCAGTACTTC.

The CDR3, as DNA: TGTGCCAGCAGCCTATCTAGCGGGGGCACAGATACGCAGTATTTT. Protein product: CASSLSSGGTDTQYF. This rearrangement joins TRBV7-3 to TRBJ2-3; TRBD2 matches at 9 bases. Germline lookup yields CDR1 SGHTA and CDR2 FQGTGA. The CDR3 is made up of 15 amino acids. With V trimmed by 5 bases and J by 1 base, 4 bases remained unmatched.

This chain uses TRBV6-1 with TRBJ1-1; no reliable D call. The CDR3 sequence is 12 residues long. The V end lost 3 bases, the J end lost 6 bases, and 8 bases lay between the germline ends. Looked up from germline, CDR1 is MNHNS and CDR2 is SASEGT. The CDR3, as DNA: TGTGCCAGCAGTGAGGTCTATTCTGAAGCTTTCTTT. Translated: CASSEVYSEAFF.